This entry describes one TCR beta chain. Trimming took 7 bases from V and 4 from J; bases not matched to a gene: 12. Per germline, CDR1 SGHRS and CDR2 YFSETQ. CDR3 size: 17 residues. This sample was taken from a study of technical replicates of blood from a handful of donors. Measured with immunoSEQ multiplex PCR; TCRdb has only the in-frame clones, and not every one. Seen here are about 82,000 clones, about 91% observed once, and the top ten hold approximately 0.39%. Sequenced input: T cells isolated from PBMCs. The source of this sequence is a human donor in good health. The chain recombines TRBV5-1 with TRBJ1-3, with 12 bases identical to TRBD1. In nucleotides, the CDR3 is TGCGCCAGCGCTAACGGGACAGGGGGCGCGAGAGGAAACACCATATATTTT. Protein: CASANGTGGARGNTIYF.